The clone carrying this T cell receptor beta chain was detected a few times. V lost 3 bases to trimming and J lost 3 bases, with 11 bases between them. The CDR3 is 14 residues long. Per the germline V gene, CDR1 is LGHDT and CDR2 is YNNKEL (reference sequence). These data come from a study of blood T cell repertoires in COVID-19. Whole-study context: Samples of COVID-19 (acute and convalescent) were obtained from the United States, Italy and Spain.

Per the study methods: Amplified reference gene primers provided the basis for estimating nucleated cell counts. Method: immunoSEQ multiplex PCR; TCRdb's copy keeps in-frame clones and lacks some. The V and J calls and clone size were taken over from that table, and D and trimming were inferred from the DNA. In the table there are around 200,000 clones, roughly nine tenths of which are singletons. The receptor comes from a man between 70 and 80 years old with active or convalescent COVID-19. V is TRBV3-1 (or the pseudogene TRBV3-2) and J is TRBJ1-1, with D possibly TRBD1 on 5 matching bases. Sequencing input: peripheral blood. The CDR3 DNA follows: TGTGCCAGCAGCCAGCAGACAGTCTACACTGAAGCTTTCTTT. Protein sequence: CASSQQTVYTEAFF.